One sample yielded the 9 T cell receptor beta chains listed below, sequenced in a study of shared clonotypes between healthy human individuals. Data came from immunoSEQ multiplex PCR; TCRdb stores just in-frame clones and leaves some out. The sample shows some 2.1 million clones, over 85% of them seen only once. The specimen sequenced was naive CD4+ T cells sorted from blood. Subset in this sample: CD45RA+ positively selected. The source is a young man in good health.

The chain links TRBV7-2 to TRBJ2-3; weak D call: TRBD2 (5 bases). This CDR3 is 13 amino acids long. The germline V gene encodes CDR1 SGHTA and CDR2 FQGNSA. The ends were cut back, 3 bases at V and 5 bases at J, with 9 bases in the middle. CDR3 in amino acids: CASSLWERDTQYF. CDR3 sequence (DNA): TGTGCCAGCAGCTTGTGGGAGCGAGATACGCAGTATTTT.

V gene TRBV30 combines with J gene TRBJ2-3; 7 bases map to TRBD2. The CDR3 spans 18 residues. In germline, CDR1 is GTSNPN, CDR2 SVGIG (reference sequence). V gave up 1 base and J gave up 0 bases; unmatched junction bases: 13. The CDR3 nucleotides are TGTGCCTGGAGTGGTCTTGAGCGGGGTCACTCTAGCACAGATACGCAGTATTTT. As protein: CAWSGLERGHSSTDTQYF.

The chain employs TRBV7-9 and TRBJ2-1, with D tentatively TRBD1 (6 bases). Per germline, CDR1 SEHNR and CDR2 FQNEAQ (reference sequence). Trimming removed 6 bases at V and 0 bases at J, with 15 bases between. The CDR3 has 16 residues. CDR3 bases: TGTGCCAGCAGTAAACAGGGCCCGAGCTCCTACAATGAGCAGTTCTTC. Its translation: CASSKQGPSSYNEQFF. Full variable domain (rest looked up from reference TRBV7-9 and TRBJ2-1): DTGVSQNPRHKITKRGQNVTFRCDPISEHNRLYWYRQTLGQGPEFLTYFQNEAQLEKSRLLSDRFSAERPKGSFSTLEIQRTEQGDSAMYLCASSKQGPSSYNEQFFGPGTRLTVL.

Here the CDR3 DNA reads TGCGCCAGCAGCCAGCTAGCGGGGATCAATGAGCAGTTCTTC. Its protein product is CASSQLAGINEQFF. The rearrangement links TRBV4-1 to TRBJ2-1; 9 nucleotides align to TRBD2. The CDR3 is 14 amino acids. From germline, CDR1 is MGHRA and CDR2 YSYEKL. J gave up 6 bases and V 3 bases, and 3 bases lay outside the gene matches.

The rearrangement links TRBV7-9 to TRBJ2-2, with 13 bases identical to TRBD2. After removal of 5 bases from V and 2 bases from J, the junction contained 11 bases not matched to a gene. Germline V gene lookup returns CDR1 SEHNR and CDR2 FQNEAQ (reference sequence). This CDR3 spans 19 amino acids. CDR3 loop: CASSHTRGLAGPNTGELFF. In nucleotides, the CDR3 is TGTGCCAGCAGCCATACACGGGGACTAGCGGGGCCAAACACCGGGGAGCTGTTTTTT.

The rearrangement uses TRBV2 and TRBJ2-5; tentatively, D is TRBD2 (5 bases). CDR3 length: 14 residues. Germline lookup yields CDR1 SNHLY and CDR2 FYNNEI. V was trimmed by 6 bases and J by 5 bases, leaving 16 bases between them. CDR3 loop: CASSLGSLGETQYF. The CDR3, as DNA: TGTGCCAGCAGCCTGGGGAGCTTGGGGGAGACCCAGTACTTC.

V is TRBV6-1 and J is TRBJ2-7; 7 bases fit TRBD1. CDR1 and CDR2 from the germline V gene are MNHNS and SASEGT. CDR3 size: 14 residues. The ends lost 1 base at V and 4 bases at J; junction bases unmatched: 4. The CDR3 protein is CASSEGDSRYEQYF. The CDR3, as DNA: TGTGCCAGCAGTGAAGGGGACAGCCGATACGAGCAGTACTTC.

The CDR3 sequence: CASSAAWSYGYTF. DNA for the CDR3: TGTGCCAGCAGTGCTGCTTGGAGCTATGGCTACACCTTC. The chain uses TRBV5-5 and TRBJ1-2; no clear D gene. The ends were cut back, 5 bases at V and 4 bases at J, with 12 bases in the middle. Germline lookup yields CDR1 SGHKS and CDR2 YYEKEE (reference sequence). The CDR3 has 13 amino acids.

This chain connects TRBV10-3 to TRBJ2-7; D perhaps matches TRBD1 (5 bases). There are 14 residues in the CDR3. Trimming shortened V by 5 bases and J by 5 bases, and 16 bases separated the two germline ends. Per germline, CDR1 ENHRY and CDR2 SYGVKD. The CDR3 here is CAISNGPGRDEQYF. The CDR3 DNA sequence: TGTGCCATCAGTAACGGGCCAGGCAGGGACGAGCAGTACTTC.